This TCR beta chain originates from a study of T cells in Graves' hyperthyroidism and ophthalmopathy. The investigators amplified TCR beta CDR3 regions from RNA transcripts. HTBI primers were used for first-round RT-PCR of the TCR CDR3. TCRdb fed the multiplex PCR reads into MiXCR, producing one record per CDR3 protein. The sample consists of 200,000 or so distinct CDR3 sequences, 17% of them appearing once. Sequenced input: blood. The sequence derives from a woman aged 45 to 65 with Graves' hyperthyroidism.

CDR3: CASSLDTTTPYEQYF. The CDR3 DNA reads TGCGCCAGCAGCTTGGACACTACAACTCCCTACGAGCAGTACTTC. This chain uses TRBV5-1 with TRBJ2-7, with D unresolved. V was trimmed by 0 bases and J by 2 bases, leaving 12 bases between them. Germline lookup yields CDR1 SGHRS and CDR2 YFSETQ. The CDR3 is 15 amino acids.